The source of this T cell receptor (beta chain) is a study of T cell responses to AZD1222 COVID-19 vaccine (dated by TCRdb to about 2021). In terms of the full investigation: Because spike-specific TCR depth and breadth did not differ between the two schedules, AZD1222 recipients who got a second dose at roughly 4 weeks were pooled with those who got a second dose at roughly 12 weeks. A total of about 230 trial participants underwent TCR sequencing, of whom some 210 received two doses of AZD1222 and about 26 received two doses of the MenACWY control vaccine. Trial participants were enrolled by age into 18-55, 56-69 and 70-plus year subgroups, with about 150, 28 and 57 TCR-sequenced participants respectively.

The CDR3 regions of human TCRbeta chains were analyzed by immunosequencing. Per the original workflow: Repertoire TCRs were checked for matches against a reference library of SARS-CoV-2-specific TCRs that had been generated using the MIRA antigen-specificity platform. Breadth was defined as the fraction of unique TCRs that were SARS-CoV-2-associated. Depth was defined as the fraction of total T cells that were SARS-CoV-2-associated. Each spike-specific TCR was assigned to its reactive spike region and to a CD4 or CD8 class using the MIRA data. Log10-transformed breadth and depth values were compared by one-way ANOVA with Sidak's multiple comparisons tests. As stored in TCRdb, this immuneACCESS dataset retains in-frame rearrangements with V and J assigned. A fraction of the clones does not appear; measured against another copy, unresolved V genes explain less than half of the discrepancy, and the remainder lacks a known reason. The D gene and trimming were derived from the DNA, and the V and J assignments and clone size from that table. Counted in this sample were 130,000 or so clones; about nine tenths of them appeared once. Clones ranked in the top ten supply roughly 7.8% of the sample.

The time point label of this sample denotes: baseline before first vaccination. The vaccinee samples were drawn from two UK trials, COV001 and COV002, one of which was a single-blind randomized controlled phase 2/3 trial testing AZD1222 (ChAdOx1 nCoV-19) in healthy adults. For TCRbeta chain sequencing, PBMC samples were collected from trial participants at day 0 and at day 28 after the second dose. On this clone itself: There is no known antigen for this receptor. Base qualities are not provided; no much larger clone lies one nucleotide away.

V is pared back by 5 bases and J by 2 bases, with 10 bases lying between the germline termini. Via the germline V gene, CDR1 is MDHEN and CDR2 SYDVKM. The CDR3 has 15 amino acids, counting the end cysteine and phenylalanine. The kept DNA is CDR3 alone, 45 bases in frame from the first base. Paper-wide results and their limitations: Epitopes outside the regions mutated in the B.1.351 and B.1.1.7 variants were reportedly recognized by nearly half of the unique spike-specific TCRs. Spike-specific TCR breadth and depth rose significantly after two AZD1222 doses compared with day 0 and with MenACWY recipients. Because no day 14 peak-response samples were available, the repertoires could be characterized only after the peak T cell response. The vaccine-associated CD4 TCRs covered the entire spike protein, and the dominant responses fell in regions 160-218 and 743-854. The 56-69-year group was small, and its depth increase did not reach significance, likely because of low power. Participants were mostly white British, with more females than males. The authors suggested clonal diversity may have been underestimated. Conclusions about previously exposed vaccinees are limited because only a handful of AZD1222 recipients were SARS-CoV-2 seropositive at baseline.

The sequencing used peripheral blood, collected on day 0 of AZD1222 vaccination. The TCR sequence derives from an adult in good health. The chain links TRBV28 with TRBJ2-6, and possibly TRBD2, on 6 matching bases. The nucleotide sequence reads TGTGCCAGCAGTAAGCGCGGGGCTGGGGCCAACGTCCTGACTTTC. The resulting protein is CASSKRGAGANVLTF.